The rows below give T cell receptor beta chains drawn from one sample of a study of human T cells and chemical hapten exposure. One entry per CDR3 protein, called by TCRdb with MiXCR from the RACE reads. The data contain 250,000 or so distinct CDR3 sequences, about 9% of them singletons. Sequencing was performed on whole blood, taken in connection with sensitization to the hapten diphenylcyclopropenone (DPC). The receptors were gathered from a woman aged 40 to 49 with alopecia areata. Some clones in this sample may be carry-over from other donors' samples. The CDR3 runs from the conserved cysteine through the conserved F or W. D genes are given only for firm matches.

j_gene,len,d_gene,v_gene,CDR3aa
TRBJ2-1,13,.,TRBV11-2,CASSLGERNEQFF
TRBJ2-1,15,.,TRBV28,CASSRSTRPPNEQFF
TRBJ1-6,14,TRBD1,TRBV6-6,CASIHTGGDSPLHF
TRBJ2-1,16,TRBD2,TRBV7-9,CASSSFTSGSSNEQFF
TRBJ2-3,13,.,TRBV7-9,CASSLDWGDTQYF
TRBJ1-5,14,TRBD1,TRBV18,CASSRGTGDQPQHF
TRBJ1-6,18,.,TRBV27,CASSAVTPSSSYNSPLHF
TRBJ2-3,13,.,TRBV5-6,CASSPRNAPTQYF
TRBJ1-6,14,.,TRBV20-1,CSVMASGYRSPLHF
TRBJ2-3,13,TRBD2,TRBV7-2,CASSAGGTDTQYF
TRBJ2-7,15,TRBD1,TRBV10-3,CAISRGTGASYEQYF